This is a list of T cell receptor beta chains from one sample in a study of blood T cell repertoires in COVID-19. Some clones are missing from TCRdb's copy, which holds only in-frame ones; the method was immunoSEQ multiplex PCR. The sample has 150,000 to 200,000 clones, around 86% seen once. The specimen was peripheral blood. Receptor source: a man aged 40-55 years with acute or convalescent COVID-19. The CDR3 runs from the conserved cysteine through the conserved F or W. Each record gives: J gene, clone size, D gene, V gene, CDR3 DNA, CDR3 protein. D genes are given only for firm matches. The size of a clone is reported for some rows only, either as once, few or many, or as a class for expanded clones.

J gene: TRBJ2-2
clone size: .
D gene: TRBD1
V gene: TRBV7-9
CDR3 DNA: TGTGCCAGCAGCTTACTGGACAGGGGAGGCGGGGAGCTGTTTTTT
CDR3 protein: CASSLLDRGGGELFF

J gene: TRBJ2-7
clone size: few
D gene: .
V gene: TRBV6-5
CDR3 DNA: TGTGCCAGCAGCCCCGCCGGCTCCTACGAGCAGTACTTC
CDR3 protein: CASSPAGSYEQYF

J gene: TRBJ2-1
clone size: .
D gene: TRBD2
V gene: TRBV7-8
CDR3 DNA: TGTGCCAGCAGCTTAGGGGGGGGGACTAGCCCCACGATTGAGCAGTTCTTC
CDR3 protein: CASSLGGGTSPTIEQFF

J gene: TRBJ1-6
clone size: once
D gene: TRBD1
V gene: TRBV25-1
CDR3 DNA: TGTGCCACCCAGAACAGGGGTAATTCACCCCTCCACTTT
CDR3 protein: CATQNRGNSPLHF

J gene: TRBJ1-1
clone size: .
D gene: .
V gene: TRBV6-5
CDR3 DNA: TGTGCCAGCAGTTACCTCCGGGGGGACACTGAAGCTTTCTTT
CDR3 protein: CASSYLRGDTEAFF

J gene: TRBJ2-1
clone size: .
D gene: TRBD1
V gene: TRBV9
CDR3 DNA: TGTGCCAGCAGCCCAACGACAGGGGGGGCCTCCTACAATGAGCAGTTCTTC
CDR3 protein: CASSPTTGGASYNEQFF

J gene: TRBJ2-5
clone size: .
D gene: TRBD1
V gene: TRBV6-5
CDR3 DNA: TGTGCCAGCAGTCCCACAGGGGGCGGGTTGGAGACCCAGTACTTC
CDR3 protein: CASSPTGGGLETQYF

J gene: TRBJ1-2
clone size: .
D gene: .
V gene: TRBV7-9
CDR3 DNA: TGTGCCAGCAGTAACGGACAGCGCTACACCTTC
CDR3 protein: CASSNGQRYTF

J gene: TRBJ2-3
clone size: .
D gene: .
V gene: TRBV6-2/TRBV6-3
CDR3 DNA: TGTGCCAGCAGTTACTTGCTAGCCGTAGATACGCAGTATTTT
CDR3 protein: CASSYLLAVDTQYF

J gene: TRBJ1-2
clone size: few
D gene: .
V gene: TRBV25-1
CDR3 DNA: TGTGCCAGCAGTGAGTCCCAGGGCCATGGCTACACCTTC
CDR3 protein: CASSESQGHGYTF

J gene: TRBJ2-7
clone size: .
D gene: TRBD1
V gene: TRBV30
CDR3 DNA: TGTGCCTGGAGGCCCCCCCCCGGGACAGGGATCTACGAGCAGTACTTC
CDR3 protein: CAWRPPPGTGIYEQYF

J gene: TRBJ2-1
clone size: .
D gene: .
V gene: TRBV2
CDR3 DNA: TGTGCCAGCAGACTAATTCGGGGCAATGAGCAGTTCTTC
CDR3 protein: CASRLIRGNEQFF

J gene: TRBJ2-3
clone size: .
D gene: .
V gene: TRBV5-1
CDR3 DNA: TGCGCCAGCGGGGGTCTCACAGGGTCAGGTAGCACAGATACGCAGTATTTT
CDR3 protein: CASGGLTGSGSTDTQYF

J gene: TRBJ2-5
clone size: .
D gene: TRBD2
V gene: TRBV30
CDR3 DNA: TGTGCCTGGAGTGTAAGAACGACTAGCGGAGCACAAGAGACCCAGTACTTC
CDR3 protein: CAWSVRTTSGAQETQYF

J gene: TRBJ1-1
clone size: .
D gene: .
V gene: TRBV6-5
CDR3 DNA: TGTGCCAGCAGTTACTCTCGACAGTTCGGGGGCACTGAAGCTTTCTTT
CDR3 protein: CASSYSRQFGGTEAFF

J gene: TRBJ2-1
clone size: once
D gene: TRBD1
V gene: TRBV4-2
CDR3 DNA: TGTGCCAGCAGCCATAGACAGGGCGAGCAGTTCTTC
CDR3 protein: CASSHRQGEQFF

J gene: TRBJ1-1
clone size: .
D gene: TRBD1
V gene: TRBV18
CDR3 DNA: TGTGCCAGCTCACCTGGCCAGGGGGCGCAGGACACTGAAGCTTTCTTT
CDR3 protein: CASSPGQGAQDTEAFF

J gene: TRBJ1-1
clone size: .
D gene: .
V gene: TRBV6-5
CDR3 DNA: TGTGCCAGCAGTTACTCTCCGAGCATGAACACTGAAGCTTTCTTT
CDR3 protein: CASSYSPSMNTEAFF

J gene: TRBJ2-5
clone size: .
D gene: TRBD2
V gene: TRBV25-1
CDR3 DNA: TGTGCCAGCAGTGAATATTTATTAGCGGGGGGCCGGGAGACCCAGTACTTC
CDR3 protein: CASSEYLLAGGRETQYF

J gene: TRBJ2-5
clone size: .
D gene: TRBD1
V gene: TRBV5-4
CDR3 DNA: TGTGCCAGCAGCTTGGATAGGGGGCGAGGGGAGACCCAGTACTTC
CDR3 protein: CASSLDRGRGETQYF

J gene: TRBJ2-5
clone size: .
D gene: .
V gene: TRBV27
CDR3 DNA: TGTGCCAGCAGTCCCTCCCGGGGGTTCCAAGAGACCCAGTACTTC
CDR3 protein: CASSPSRGFQETQYF

J gene: TRBJ1-1
clone size: .
D gene: .
V gene: TRBV4-1
CDR3 DNA: TGCGCCAGTCACGGGGGGTCCCTGGGAAACACTGAAGCTTTCTTT
CDR3 protein: CASHGGSLGNTEAFF

J gene: TRBJ2-7
clone size: .
D gene: .
V gene: TRBV4-2
CDR3 DNA: TGTGCCAGCAGCCAAGATATGGGCGGGACCTACGAGCAGTACTTC
CDR3 protein: CASSQDMGGTYEQYF

J gene: TRBJ2-1
clone size: .
D gene: TRBD2
V gene: TRBV11-2
CDR3 DNA: TGTGCCAGCAGCTTGATTAGCGGGGGGGCGTACAATGAGCAGTTCTTC
CDR3 protein: CASSLISGGAYNEQFF

J gene: TRBJ1-4
clone size: .
D gene: TRBD1
V gene: TRBV11-2
CDR3 DNA: TGTGCCAGCAGCCTACTGACAGGGTCGGGAGAAAAACTGTTTTTT
CDR3 protein: CASSLLTGSGEKLFF

J gene: TRBJ2-2
clone size: .
D gene: TRBD2
V gene: TRBV9
CDR3 DNA: TGTGCCACCCAAGCGGGGGGGGCCACCGGGGAGCTGTTTTTT
CDR3 protein: CATQAGGATGELFF

J gene: TRBJ1-6
clone size: .
D gene: .
V gene: TRBV3-1/TRBV3-2
CDR3 DNA: TGTGCCAGCAGCCAAGAATTCAGTTCACCCCTCCACTTT
CDR3 protein: CASSQEFSSPLHF

J gene: TRBJ2-2
clone size: .
D gene: .
V gene: TRBV4-2
CDR3 DNA: TGTGCCAGCAGCCAAGAAAGTGGATATTCGGGGGGCTCCCCCACCGGGGAGCTGTTTTTT
CDR3 protein: CASSQESGYSGGSPTGELFF

J gene: TRBJ1-1
clone size: .
D gene: TRBD1
V gene: TRBV5-1
CDR3 DNA: TGCGCCAGCAGAAGATCCCGGGACAGGGGAAACACTGAAGCTTTCTTT
CDR3 protein: CASRRSRDRGNTEAFF

J gene: TRBJ1-1
clone size: .
D gene: TRBD1
V gene: TRBV29-1
CDR3 DNA: TGCAGCGTTGATAACCGACAGGGAACTGAAGCTTTCTTT
CDR3 protein: CSVDNRQGTEAFF

J gene: TRBJ1-5
clone size: .
D gene: .
V gene: TRBV5-1
CDR3 DNA: TGCGCCAGCAGCTTGGGGTCCTATAGCAATCAGCCCCAGCATTTT
CDR3 protein: CASSLGSYSNQPQHF

J gene: TRBJ2-5
clone size: .
D gene: TRBD1
V gene: TRBV7-9
CDR3 DNA: TGTGCCAGCAGCTGGGGACAGAGAGAGACCCAGTACTTC
CDR3 protein: CASSWGQRETQYF

J gene: TRBJ1-5
clone size: .
D gene: TRBD1
V gene: TRBV2
CDR3 DNA: TGTGCCAGCAGTGATATGGGACAGGGGGCTGATCAGCCCCAGCATTTT
CDR3 protein: CASSDMGQGADQPQHF

J gene: TRBJ2-2
clone size: .
D gene: .
V gene: TRBV28
CDR3 DNA: TGTGCCAGCAGTTGGGGCCTAGGGATCCCCGGGGAGCTGTTTTTT
CDR3 protein: CASSWGLGIPGELFF

J gene: TRBJ2-7
clone size: .
D gene: .
V gene: TRBV15
CDR3 DNA: TGTGCCACCAGCAGAGCGGGGGACTTCGCCTACGAGCAGTACTTC
CDR3 protein: CATSRAGDFAYEQYF

J gene: TRBJ2-5
clone size: .
D gene: .
V gene: TRBV19
CDR3 DNA: TGTGCCAGTAGTACTGCGGGGAACCAAGAGACCCAGTACTTC
CDR3 protein: CASSTAGNQETQYF

J gene: TRBJ1-2
clone size: .
D gene: .
V gene: TRBV3-1/TRBV3-2
CDR3 DNA: TGTGCCAGCAGCCAAGTTGGGGCAGCCCTGGGCTACACCTTC
CDR3 protein: CASSQVGAALGYTF

J gene: TRBJ1-2
clone size: .
D gene: TRBD1
V gene: TRBV5-1
CDR3 DNA: TGCGCCAGCAGCCCGGGACAGGGCCCGTATGGCTACACCTTC
CDR3 protein: CASSPGQGPYGYTF

J gene: TRBJ2-5
clone size: .
D gene: TRBD1
V gene: TRBV7-8
CDR3 DNA: TGTGCCAGCAGGAGGACAGGGGGCGGAGAGACCCAGTACTTC
CDR3 protein: CASRRTGGGETQYF

J gene: TRBJ2-3
clone size: .
D gene: TRBD2
V gene: TRBV18
CDR3 DNA: TGTGCCAGCTCACCACTAGCGGGGACAGATACGCAGTATTTT
CDR3 protein: CASSPLAGTDTQYF

J gene: TRBJ2-1
clone size: .
D gene: TRBD2
V gene: TRBV6-5
CDR3 DNA: TGTGCCAGCAGTCCTAGCGGGGGGGAGCAGTTCTTC
CDR3 protein: CASSPSGGEQFF

J gene: TRBJ2-3
clone size: .
D gene: TRBD2
V gene: TRBV4-2
CDR3 DNA: TGTGCCAGCAGCCAAGATAGTAGCGGGGGGGCCTCAGATACGCAGTATTTT
CDR3 protein: CASSQDSSGGASDTQYF

J gene: TRBJ2-5
clone size: .
D gene: TRBD2
V gene: TRBV7-6
CDR3 DNA: TGTGCCAGCAGCGCGGGGTGGACTAGCGGTTTCCAAGAGACCCAGTACTTC
CDR3 protein: CASSAGWTSGFQETQYF

J gene: TRBJ2-1
clone size: .
D gene: TRBD2
V gene: TRBV11-3
CDR3 DNA: TGTGCCAGCAGCTTAGCGGGGACTAGCGGTGTTGGTGAGCAGTTCTTC
CDR3 protein: CASSLAGTSGVGEQFF

J gene: TRBJ1-1
clone size: .
D gene: .
V gene: TRBV7-2
CDR3 DNA: TGTGCCAGCAGCTTATTGGGGGCCCTTAACACTGAAGCTTTCTTT
CDR3 protein: CASSLLGALNTEAFF